Given below is one T cell receptor (beta chain) in context. This entry is derived from a study of blood T cell repertoires in COVID-19. TCRdb's table, derived via immunoSEQ multiplex PCR, lists solely in-frame clones and lacks some. This sample has hundreds of thousands of clones, with approximately 83% found just once. The germline V and J ends were trimmed by 3 bases and 2 bases, with 12 bases remaining between them. Germline CDR1 is KGHSH and CDR2 is LQKENI. The length of the CDR3 is 15 residues. This rearrangement joins TRBV18 to TRBJ2-3; D is ambiguous. Sequencing used peripheral blood. This sequence originates from a human donor in a cohort sampled during active COVID-19. The CDR3 loop is CASSPVFPTTDTQYF. The DNA of the CDR3 is TGTGCCAGCTCACCGGTCTTCCCTACCACAGATACGCAGTATTTT.